The 20 T cell receptor beta chains reported below all come from one sample, sequenced in a study of human T cells and chemical hapten exposure. The time point was: pre-sensitization, week 0. Treatment of the sample: therapeutic diphenylcyclopropenone sensitization with weekly scalp DPC. One entry per CDR3 protein results from TCRdb running MiXCR on the RACE reads. The data show roughly 380,000 distinct CDR3 sequences, roughly 4.6% seen once. The input for sequencing was whole blood, taken in connection with sensitization to the hapten diphenylcyclopropenone (DPC). The receptors come from a woman in her forties or fifties with alopecia areata. Some clones in this sample may be carry-over from other donors' samples.

At least ten counts were recorded for this clonotype. The V gene is TRBV29-1, the J gene TRBJ2-5, with D unresolved. The V gene's germline CDR1 is SQVTM and CDR2 ANQGSEA. The CDR3 is 12 amino acids. Trimming pared 8 bases from V and 5 bases from J, leaving 15 bases between. DNA of the CDR3: TGCAGCTTTTCTGGGGTGCGGGAGACCCAGTACTTC. Encoded protein: CSFSGVRETQYF.

The gene calls are TRBV6-1 and TRBJ2-7; 7 nucleotides agree with TRBD1. CDR3 size: 16 residues. Looked up from germline, CDR1 is MNHNS and CDR2 is SASEGT. The trim removed 2 bases at V and 4 bases at J, leaving 11 bases unmatched. CDR3 amino acids: CASSERDSSVGYEQYF. Here the CDR3 DNA reads TGTGCCAGCAGTGAAAGGGACAGCTCCGTCGGATACGAGCAGTACTTC.

This clonotype has ten or more counts. CDR3 coding DNA: TGTGCCAGCTCTCCAACACTCACGGGGAGCACAGATACGCAGTATTTT. This sequence encodes CASSPTLTGSTDTQYF. V usage is TRBV18 and J usage is TRBJ2-3; possible D gene TRBD2, 5 bases. V was shortened by 6 bases and J by 0 bases, with 16 bases between the two germline ends. The CDR3 is made up of 16 amino acids. Germline lookup yields CDR1 KGHSH and CDR2 LQKENI.

Ten or more counts support this clonotype. The chain carries TRBV27 and TRBJ2-7; D possibly corresponds to TRBD2 (6 bases). V was clipped by 4 bases and J by 4 bases, with 14 bases between them. The germline V gene has CDR1 MNHEY and CDR2 SMNVEV (reference sequence). This CDR3 has 14 residues. This CDR3 is CASSSQLAIYEQYF. In DNA, the CDR3 is TGTGCCAGCAGTTCCCAACTAGCTATATACGAGCAGTACTTC.

This clonotype was observed many times. The genes are TRBV24-1 and TRBJ1-2; the match to TRBD1 covers 9 bases. Germline V CDR1 and CDR2: KGHDR, SFDVKD. This CDR3 contains 13 residues. The V and J ends lost 3 bases and 8 bases, in that order; junction bases with no gene match: 3. In DNA, the CDR3 is TGTGCCACCAGTGATGAGACAGGGGGAGGCTACACCTTC. Protein sequence: CATSDETGGGYTF.

There are a few counts of this clonotype. The chain recombines TRBV7-2 with TRBJ2-3, with a possible D match to TRBD2 (6 bases). Per germline, CDR1 SGHTA and CDR2 FQGNSA. The CDR3 length is 18 residues. V gave up 1 base and J gave up 4 bases, with 21 bases separating them. The CDR3 loop is CASSLGPDYLVGPDTQYF. DNA for the CDR3: TGTGCCAGCAGCTTAGGACCGGACTACCTAGTAGGGCCAGATACGCAGTATTTT.

This clonotype was seen only a few times. The gene calls are TRBV28 and TRBJ2-7; TRBD2 matches 9 bases. V dropped 11 bases and J dropped 5; count of bases not matched to a gene: 13. The length of the CDR3 is 14 residues. Germline CDR1 MDHEN, CDR2 SYDVKM. This chain's CDR3 is CALEGASGTHEQYF. In DNA, the CDR3 is TGTGCCCTGGAGGGGGCTAGCGGGACCCACGAGCAGTACTTC.

This clonotype was seen a handful of times. J is TRBJ2-7 and V is TRBV6-2 or TRBV6-3, with D unresolved. Trimming removed 7 bases at V and 2 bases at J, with 12 bases between. Germline V gene sequence: CDR1 MNHEY, CDR2 SVGEGT. This CDR3 has 13 amino acids. CDR3 bases: TGTGCCAGCACCCTATTACCGGCCTACGAGCAGTACTTC. This codes for CASTLLPAYEQYF.

J is TRBJ1-4 and V is TRBV5-5; no definite D call. The CDR3 runs 14 residues. Germline V gene lookup returns CDR1 SGHKS and CDR2 YYEKEE (reference sequence). Trimming removed 4 bases from V and 5 bases from J, with 12 bases in between. The CDR3 DNA is TGTGCCAGCAGCCCTGGAGGGCAGAATGAAAAACTGTTTTTT. Its protein is CASSPGGQNEKLFF.

There are many counts of this clonotype. This chain connects TRBV2 to TRBJ1-6; D remains unclear. The CDR3 is made up of 15 amino acids. V was trimmed by 6 bases and J by 3 bases, leaving 12 bases between them. The germline V gene has CDR1 SNHLY and CDR2 FYNNEI. DNA of the CDR3: TGTGCCAGCAGGAACGAGACAAACTATAATTCACCCCTCCACTTT. The encoded protein is CASRNETNYNSPLHF.

Ten or more counts support this clonotype. The rearrangement joins TRBV29-1 to TRBJ2-3; a weak D match, TRBD2 (5 bases). The CDR3 is made up of 12 amino acids. The germline gives CDR1 SQVTM, CDR2 ANQGSEA. The V end lost 3 bases, the J end lost 2 bases, and 6 bases lay between the germline ends. The CDR3 DNA sequence: TGCAGCGTTGACGGGAACACAGATACGCAGTATTTT. This encodes CSVDGNTDTQYF.

This clonotype showed up many times. The rearrangement uses TRBV2 and TRBJ2-3, with no clear D. Germline CDR1 reads SNHLY; CDR2 reads FYNNEI. V lost 4 bases and J lost 4, with 9 bases in between. The CDR3 sequence is 13 residues long. CDR3 nucleotides: TGTGCCAGCAGTGGGGCAGGCGCAGATACGCAGTATTTT. Translation gives CASSGAGADTQYF.

This clonotype was observed at least ten times. The chain joins TRBV29-1 to TRBJ2-2, with 14 bases fitting TRBD2. The V segment lost 7 bases and the J segment 3 bases; nucleotides outside the gene matches: 1. The length of the CDR3 is 14 residues. Germline CDR1 reads SQVTM; CDR2 reads ANQGSEA. This CDR3 is CSAGLAGDTGELFF. CDR3 DNA sequence: TGCAGCGCGGGACTAGCGGGAGACACCGGGGAGCTGTTTTTT.

The rearrangement uses TRBV7-2 and TRBJ2-7; D uncertain. Germline V CDR1 and CDR2: SGHTA, FQGNSA. V shed 5 bases and J shed 3 bases, with 17 bases lying between them. The CDR3 runs 15 residues. CDR3 sequence reads: CASSPPKPDGYEQYF. The CDR3 nucleotides are TGTGCCAGCAGCCCACCTAAACCGGACGGCTACGAGCAGTACTTC.

This clonotype was recorded a few times. The genes are TRBV9 and TRBJ1-2, with D possibly TRBD1 on 5 matching bases. The ends were cut back, 4 bases at V and 2 bases at J, with 9 bases in the middle. Germline CDR1 is SGDLS and CDR2 is YYNGEE. The CDR3 contains 13 residues. CDR3 residues: CASSTRQNYGYTF. The CDR3 DNA reads TGTGCCAGCAGCACGCGACAGAACTATGGCTACACCTTC. The full variable domain, with the rest looked up from reference TRBV9 and TRBJ1-2, is DSGVTQTPKHLITATGQRVTLRCSPRSGDLSVYWYQQSLDQGLQFLIQYYNGEERAKGNILERFSAQQFPDLHSELNLSSLELGDSALYFCASSTRQNYGYTFGSGTRLTVV.

This clonotype has just a few counts. This chain uses TRBV28 with TRBJ2-7, with D maybe TRBD1 (6 bases). Trimming left V 2 bases short and J 12 bases short, with 11 bases between. The CDR3 loop spans 11 amino acids. In germline, CDR1 is MDHEN, CDR2 SYDVKM. Written as DNA, the CDR3 is TGTGCCAGCAGTTTAAGGGCCAGGGGGTACTTC. Translated: CASSLRARGYF. Together with reference TRBV28 and TRBJ2-7, the CDR3 gives the full variable domain: DVKVTQSSRYLVKRTGEKVFLECVQDMDHENMFWYRQDPGLGLRLIYFSYDVKMKEKGDIPEGYSVSREKKERFSLILESASTNQTSMYLCASSLRARGYFGPGTRLTVT.

This clonotype occurred many times. The chain joins TRBV25-1 to TRBJ1-1; D may be TRBD1 (6 bases). The CDR3 is 15 residues long. Germline CDR1 and CDR2: MGHDK and SYGVNS. V was pared by 1 base and J by 5 bases, with 14 bases between. The DNA for the CDR3 is TGTGCCAGCAGTGAATGGGCACAGGGAGGAACTGAAGCTTTCTTT. Protein: CASSEWAQGGTEAFF. The variable domain in full, completed from reference TRBV25-1 and TRBJ1-1, reads EADIYQTPRYLVIGTGKKITLECSQTMGHDKMYWYQQDPGMELHLIHYSYGVNSTEKGDLSSESTVSRIRTEHFPLTLESARPSHTSQYLCASSEWAQGGTEAFFGQGTRLTVV.

This clonotype was seen just once. The rearrangement joins TRBV30 to TRBJ2-2; no reliable D call. With 2 bases removed from V and 0 bases from J, the gap between germline ends came to 7 bases. Germline values: CDR1 GTSNPN, CDR2 SVGIG (reference sequence). The CDR3 has 14 amino acids. The CDR3 nucleotides are TGTGCCTGGAGTCCCACCTCGAACACCGGGGAGCTGTTTTTT. The encoded protein is CAWSPTSNTGELFF. Supplemented by reference TRBV30 and TRBJ2-2, the full variable domain reads SQTIHQWPATLVQPVGSPLSLECTVEGTSNPNLYWYRQAAGRGLQLLFYSVGIGQISSEVPQNLSASRPQDRQFILSSKKLLLSDSGFYLCAWSPTSNTGELFFGEGSRLTVL.

J is TRBJ1-5 and V is TRBV19; the D gene is possibly TRBD1 (6 bases). V was clipped by 5 bases and J by 3 bases, with 14 bases between them. The V gene's germline CDR1 is LNHDA and CDR2 SQIVND (reference sequence). The CDR3 spans 15 residues. The CDR3: CASSGPGAFNQPQHF. In nucleotides, the CDR3 is TGTGCCAGTAGTGGTCCAGGGGCTTTCAATCAGCCCCAGCATTTT.

This clonotype was seen ten or more times. The chain is built from TRBV9 and TRBJ1-6, with a possible D match to TRBD1 (5 bases). This CDR3 has 14 amino acids. Trimming cost V 3 bases and J 5 bases, with 9 bases left between them. Germline CDR1 and CDR2: SGDLS and YYNGEE. In DNA form, the CDR3 reads TGTGCCAGCAGCGAGGGGTGGGATAATTCACCCCTCCACTTT. As protein: CASSEGWDNSPLHF.